This passage covers 8 T cell receptor beta chains from one sample sequenced in a study of blood T cell repertoires in COVID-19 (TCRdb year 2020). The library was generated by the immunoSEQ multiplex PCR assay. In its TCRdb copy, this immuneACCESS table keeps in-frame sequences only and misses some clones. Where compared with another copy, unresolved V genes explain less than half of these, and the others have no known cause. For this sample there are about 290,000 clones; about nine tenths appear just once. The leading ten clones occupy about 3% of the sample. Sequenced sample: peripheral blood. The receptors were gathered from a woman aged 25 to 39 with active or convalescent COVID-19.

V is TRBV6-6 and J is TRBJ1-5; 7 bases are shared with TRBD1. This CDR3 region has 14 residues. Germline values: CDR1 MNHNY, CDR2 SVGAGI (reference sequence). The junction had 5 bases not matched to a gene; V was cut back by 6 bases and J by 3 bases. CDR3 DNA sequence: TGTGCCAGCAGGCGTACAGGGGCCAATCAGCCCCAGCATTTT. This encodes CASRRTGANQPQHF.

This rearrangement joins TRBV29-1 to TRBJ1-1; TRBD1 is a possible D gene (5 bases). Trimming cost V 2 bases and J 4 bases, with 14 bases left between them. Germline-derived CDR1 and CDR2 are SQVTM and ANQGSEA. This CDR3 spans 14 amino acids. In DNA form, the CDR3 reads TGCAGCGTTGAATTCAGGGCGAGTGGCACTGAAGCTTTCTTT. Its protein is CSVEFRASGTEAFF.

The chain joins TRBV9 to TRBJ2-5; 7 nucleotides match TRBD1. CDR3 length: 14 residues. CDR1 and CDR2 from the germline V gene are SGDLS and YYNGEE. V gave up 3 bases and J gave up 2 bases; unmatched junction bases: 4. CDR3 in amino acids: CASSAGQPQETQYF. The DNA for the CDR3 is TGTGCCAGCAGCGCGGGACAGCCACAAGAGACCCAGTACTTC.

This clone was counted a few times. The V call is TRBV7-2, the J call TRBJ1-1, with 9 bases identical to TRBD1. In germline, CDR1 is SGHTA, CDR2 FQGNSA. CDR3 length equals 15 residues. V lost 5 bases to trimming and J lost 6 bases; unmatched junction nucleotides: 10. CDR3 residues: CASSQNPTGGAEAFF. For the CDR3, the DNA is TGTGCCAGCAGCCAAAACCCCACAGGGGGCGCTGAAGCTTTCTTT.

The CDR3 bases are TGTGCCAGCAGCCCCCTGGAGGGCTATGGCTACACCTTC. Translated, it gives CASSPLEGYGYTF. The chain links TRBV9 to TRBJ1-2; D is ambiguous. The germline V gene encodes CDR1 SGDLS and CDR2 YYNGEE. The CDR3 totals 13 residues. Trimming pared 4 bases from V and 4 bases from J, leaving 11 bases between.

The rearrangement links TRBV6-2 or TRBV6-3 to TRBJ2-7, with 11 positions matching TRBD2. The germline gives CDR1 MNHEY, CDR2 SVGEGT. J was trimmed by 2 bases and V by 3 bases; bases with no gene match: 3. CDR3 length: 15 amino acids. The CDR3 DNA is TGTGCCAGCAGTTATGAACTAGCGGGGGCCTACGAGCAGTACTTC. Its translation: CASSYELAGAYEQYF.

The CDR3, as DNA: TGTGCCAGCAGTTACTCTACCGGTCATGAAAAACTGTTTTTT. Translation: CASSYSTGHEKLFF. This sequence joins TRBV6-5 and TRBJ1-4, with D uncertain. This CDR3 is built from 14 residues. Trimming shortened V by 0 bases and J by 6 bases, and 8 bases separated the two germline ends. Germline V gene data show CDR1 as MNHEY and CDR2 as SVGAGI.

This rearrangement joins TRBV7-2 to TRBJ2-7, with 7 bases lining up with TRBD2. Losses at the gene ends were 7 bases for V and 0 bases for J; bases not matched to a gene: 3. CDR3 size: 13 residues. The germline V gene encodes CDR1 SGHTA and CDR2 FQGNSA. CDR3 residues: CASNPGGSYEQYF. The CDR3 region has the DNA TGTGCCAGCAACCCGGGGGGCTCCTACGAGCAGTACTTC.